This T cell receptor (beta chain) was obtained from a study of T-cell reconstitution after alpha-beta-depleted transplantation in children. This CDR3 has 19 residues. Germline assignment: CDR1 SNHLY and CDR2 FYNNEI. The germline V and J ends were trimmed by 6 bases and 1 base, with 27 bases remaining between them. A library of TCRbeta sequences, prepared with unique molecular identifiers, was generated. One entry per CDR3 protein, called by TCRdb with MiXCR from the PCR reads. Among roughly 500,000 distinct CDR3 sequences listed, around an eighth were seen once. This sequence was found in a human donor who donated a stem cell graft to a child with combined immunodeficiency. The rearrangement links TRBV2 to TRBJ1-1; maybe TRBD1 (5 bases). The material was PBMCs from the stem cell graft donor, obtained from the stem cell graft. The CDR3 is CASRLGGERDGLSNTEAFF. In DNA, the CDR3 is TGTGCCAGCAGGCTTGGTGGTGAGAGGGACGGTCTGTCGAACACTGAAGCTTTCTTT. The full variable domain, in which reference TRBV2 and TRBJ1-1 provide the parts outside the CDR3, is EPEVTQTPSHQVTQMGQEVILRCVPISNHLYFYWYRQILGQKVEFLVSFYNNEISEKSEIFDDQFSVERPDGSNFTLKIRSTKLEDSAMYFCASRLGGERDGLSNTEAFFGQGTRLTVV.